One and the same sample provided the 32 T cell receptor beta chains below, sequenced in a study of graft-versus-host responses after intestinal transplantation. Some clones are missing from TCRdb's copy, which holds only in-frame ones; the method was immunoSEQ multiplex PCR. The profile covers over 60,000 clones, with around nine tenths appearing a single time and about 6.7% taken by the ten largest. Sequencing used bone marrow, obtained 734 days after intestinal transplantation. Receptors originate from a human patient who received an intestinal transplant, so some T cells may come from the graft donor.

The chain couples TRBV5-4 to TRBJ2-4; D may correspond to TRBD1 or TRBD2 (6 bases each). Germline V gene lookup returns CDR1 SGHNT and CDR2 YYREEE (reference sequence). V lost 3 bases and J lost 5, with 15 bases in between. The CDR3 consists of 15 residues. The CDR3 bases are TGTGCCAGCAGCTCCATAGGGGGGACCCAAAACATTCAGTACTTC. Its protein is CASSSIGGTQNIQYF.

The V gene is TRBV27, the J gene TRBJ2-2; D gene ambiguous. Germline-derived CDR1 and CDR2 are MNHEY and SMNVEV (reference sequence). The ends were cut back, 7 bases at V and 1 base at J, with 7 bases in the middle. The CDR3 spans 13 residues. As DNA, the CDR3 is TGTGCCAGCACCCAGGTGAACACCGGGGAGCTGTTTTTT. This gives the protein CASTQVNTGELFF.

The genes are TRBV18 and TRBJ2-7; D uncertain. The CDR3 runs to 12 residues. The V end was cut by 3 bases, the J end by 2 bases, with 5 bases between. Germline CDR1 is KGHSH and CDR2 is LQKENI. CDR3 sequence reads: CASSPNPYEQYF. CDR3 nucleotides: TGTGCCAGCTCACCCAACCCCTACGAGCAGTACTTC.

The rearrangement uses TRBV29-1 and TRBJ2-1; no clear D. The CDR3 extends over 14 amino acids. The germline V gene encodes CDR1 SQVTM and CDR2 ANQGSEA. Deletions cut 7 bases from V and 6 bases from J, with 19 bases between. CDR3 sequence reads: CSATDWTGSNEQFF. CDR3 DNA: TGCAGCGCCACCGACTGGACCGGCTCCAATGAGCAGTTCTTC.

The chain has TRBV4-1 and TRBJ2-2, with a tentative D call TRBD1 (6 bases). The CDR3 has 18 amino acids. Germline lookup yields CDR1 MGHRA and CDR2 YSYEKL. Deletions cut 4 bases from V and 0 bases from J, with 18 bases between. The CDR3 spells CASSPPVGTSSNTGELFF. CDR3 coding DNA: TGCGCCAGCAGCCCCCCCGTTGGGACATCTTCGAACACCGGGGAGCTGTTTTTT.

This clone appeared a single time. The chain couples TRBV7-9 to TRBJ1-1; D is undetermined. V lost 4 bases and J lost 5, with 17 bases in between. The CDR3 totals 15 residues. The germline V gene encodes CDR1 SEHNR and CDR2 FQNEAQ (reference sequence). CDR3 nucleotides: TGTGCCAGCAGCTCTTGGGGAAGGCATGGGACTGAAGCTTTCTTT. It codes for CASSSWGRHGTEAFF.

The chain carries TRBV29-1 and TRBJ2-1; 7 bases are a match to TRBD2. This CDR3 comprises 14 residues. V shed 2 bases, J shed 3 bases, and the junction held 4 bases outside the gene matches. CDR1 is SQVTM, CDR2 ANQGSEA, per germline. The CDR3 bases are TGCAGCGTTGAAAGGACTAGGGTCTACAATGAGCAGTTCTTC. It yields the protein CSVERTRVYNEQFF.

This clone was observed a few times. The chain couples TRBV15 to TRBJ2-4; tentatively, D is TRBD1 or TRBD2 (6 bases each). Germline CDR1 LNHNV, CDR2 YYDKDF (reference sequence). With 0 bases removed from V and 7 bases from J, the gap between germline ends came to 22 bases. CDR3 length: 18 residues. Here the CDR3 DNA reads TGTGCCACCAGCAGAGATAGGGGGGCTGAAGACCCCCTCAACATTCAGTACTTC. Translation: CATSRDRGAEDPLNIQYF.

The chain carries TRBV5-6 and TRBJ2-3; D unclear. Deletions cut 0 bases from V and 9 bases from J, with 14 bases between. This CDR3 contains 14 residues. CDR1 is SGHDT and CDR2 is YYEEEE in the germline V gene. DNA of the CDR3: TGTGCCAGCAGCTTGGCCTCTGTCCCAGGCACGCAGTATTTT. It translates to CASSLASVPGTQYF.

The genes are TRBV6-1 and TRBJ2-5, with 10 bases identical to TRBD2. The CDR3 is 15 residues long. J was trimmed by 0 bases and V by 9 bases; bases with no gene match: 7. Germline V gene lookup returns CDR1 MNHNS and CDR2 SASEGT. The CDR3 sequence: CASISGREYQETQYF. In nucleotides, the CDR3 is TGTGCCAGTATAAGCGGGAGGGAGTACCAAGAGACCCAGTACTTC.

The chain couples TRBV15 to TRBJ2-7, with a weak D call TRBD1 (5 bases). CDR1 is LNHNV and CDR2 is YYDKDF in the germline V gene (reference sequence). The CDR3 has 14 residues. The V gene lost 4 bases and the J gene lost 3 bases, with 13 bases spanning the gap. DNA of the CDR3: TGTGCCACCAGCATCGGGCAGGGTGACTACGAGCAGTACTTC. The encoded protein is CATSIGQGDYEQYF. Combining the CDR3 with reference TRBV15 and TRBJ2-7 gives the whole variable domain DAMVIQNPRYQVTQFGKPVTLSCSQTLNHNVMYWYQQKSSQAPKLLFHYYDKDFNNEADTPDNFQSRRPNTSFCFLDIRSPGLGDTAMYLCATSIGQGDYEQYFGPGTRLTVT.

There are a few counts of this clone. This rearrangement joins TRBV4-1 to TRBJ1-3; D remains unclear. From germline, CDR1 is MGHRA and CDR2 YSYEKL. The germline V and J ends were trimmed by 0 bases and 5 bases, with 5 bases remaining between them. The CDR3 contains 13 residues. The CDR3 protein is CASSQDHRNTIYF. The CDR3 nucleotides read TGCGCCAGCAGCCAAGATCATAGAAACACCATATATTTT.

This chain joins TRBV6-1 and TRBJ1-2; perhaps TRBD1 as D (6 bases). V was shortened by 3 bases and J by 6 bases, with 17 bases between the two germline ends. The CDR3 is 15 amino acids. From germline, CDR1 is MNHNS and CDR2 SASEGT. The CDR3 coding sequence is TGTGCCAGCAGTGACGGACAGACAAATCACCATGGCTACACCTTC. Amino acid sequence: CASSDGQTNHHGYTF.

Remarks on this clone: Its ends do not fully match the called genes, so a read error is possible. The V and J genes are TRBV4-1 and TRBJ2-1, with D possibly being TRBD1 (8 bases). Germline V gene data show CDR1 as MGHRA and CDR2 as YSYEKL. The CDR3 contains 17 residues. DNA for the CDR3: TGCGCCAGCAGACAAGATACAGGGGGGGCCTTCTACAATGAGCAGTTCTTC. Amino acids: CASRQDTGGAFYNEQFF.

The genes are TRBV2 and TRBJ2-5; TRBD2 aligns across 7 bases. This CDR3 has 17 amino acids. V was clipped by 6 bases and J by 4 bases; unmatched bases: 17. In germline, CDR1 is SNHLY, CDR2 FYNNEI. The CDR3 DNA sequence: TGTGCCAGCAGCTCCAGGAGCGGGGATTGGGTTGGAGAGACCCAGTACTTC. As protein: CASSSRSGDWVGETQYF.

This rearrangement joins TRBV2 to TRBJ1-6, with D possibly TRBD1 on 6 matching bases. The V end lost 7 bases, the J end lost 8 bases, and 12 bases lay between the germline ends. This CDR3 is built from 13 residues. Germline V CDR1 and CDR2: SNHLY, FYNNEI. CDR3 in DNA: TGTGCCAGCACCACAGGGAGGGATTCACCCCTCCACTTT. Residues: CASTTGRDSPLHF.

The DNA for the CDR3 is TGTGCCAGCCAGGGGACTGAAGCTTTCTTT. Translation: CASQGTEAFF. The genes are TRBV7-9 and TRBJ1-1; tentative D call: TRBD1 (6 bases). Germline V gene data show CDR1 as SEHNR and CDR2 as FQNEAQ (reference sequence). Trimming pared 8 bases from V and 5 bases from J, leaving 6 bases between. The CDR3 spans 10 residues.

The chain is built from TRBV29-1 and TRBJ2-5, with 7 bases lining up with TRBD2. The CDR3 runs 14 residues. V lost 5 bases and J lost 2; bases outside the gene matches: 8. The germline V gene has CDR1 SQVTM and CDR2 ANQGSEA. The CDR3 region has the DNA TGCAGCGTTTCTCCGGGACTACCGCAAGAGACCCAGTACTTC. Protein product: CSVSPGLPQETQYF.

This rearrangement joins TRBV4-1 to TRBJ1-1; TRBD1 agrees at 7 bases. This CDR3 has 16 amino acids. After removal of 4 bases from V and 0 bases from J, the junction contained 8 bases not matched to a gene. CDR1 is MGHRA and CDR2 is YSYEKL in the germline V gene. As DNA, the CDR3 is TGCGCCAGCAGCCCTCGGGGACAGATTATGAACACTGAAGCTTTCTTT. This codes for CASSPRGQIMNTEAFF.

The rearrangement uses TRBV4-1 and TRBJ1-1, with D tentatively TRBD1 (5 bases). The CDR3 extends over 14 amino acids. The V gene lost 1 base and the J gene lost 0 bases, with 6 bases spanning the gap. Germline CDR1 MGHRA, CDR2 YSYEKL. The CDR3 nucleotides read TGCGCCAGCAGCCAAGGGGGGATGAACACTGAAGCTTTCTTT. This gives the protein CASSQGGMNTEAFF.

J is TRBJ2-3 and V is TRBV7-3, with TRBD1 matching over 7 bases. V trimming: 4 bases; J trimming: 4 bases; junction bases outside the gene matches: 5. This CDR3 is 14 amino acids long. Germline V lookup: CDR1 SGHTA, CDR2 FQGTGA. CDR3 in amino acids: CASSSGQAPDTQYF. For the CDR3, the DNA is TGTGCCAGCAGCTCTGGACAGGCCCCAGATACGCAGTATTTT.

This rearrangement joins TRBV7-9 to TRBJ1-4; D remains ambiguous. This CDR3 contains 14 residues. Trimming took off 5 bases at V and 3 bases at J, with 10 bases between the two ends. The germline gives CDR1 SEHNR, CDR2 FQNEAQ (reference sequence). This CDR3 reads CASSLGYPNEKLFF. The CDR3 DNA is TGTGCCAGCAGCCTGGGCTACCCTAATGAAAAACTGTTTTTT.

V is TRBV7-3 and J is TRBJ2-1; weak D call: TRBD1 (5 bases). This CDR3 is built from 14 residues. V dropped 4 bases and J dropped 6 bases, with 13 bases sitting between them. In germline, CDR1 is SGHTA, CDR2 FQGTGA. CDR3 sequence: CASSSSLGVNEQFF. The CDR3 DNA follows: TGTGCCAGCAGCTCCTCCCTAGGGGTCAATGAGCAGTTCTTC.

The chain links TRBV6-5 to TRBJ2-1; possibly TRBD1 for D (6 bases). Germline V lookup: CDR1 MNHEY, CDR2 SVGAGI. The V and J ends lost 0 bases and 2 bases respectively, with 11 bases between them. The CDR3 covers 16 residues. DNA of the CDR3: TGTGCCAGCAGTTACTCGCTACAGGGTGCCTACAATGAGCAGTTCTTC. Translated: CASSYSLQGAYNEQFF.

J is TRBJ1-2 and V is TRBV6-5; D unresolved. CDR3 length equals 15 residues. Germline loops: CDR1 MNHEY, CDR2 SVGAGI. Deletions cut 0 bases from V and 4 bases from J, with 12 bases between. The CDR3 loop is CASSYSRKNFYGYTF. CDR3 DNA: TGTGCCAGCAGTTACTCGAGAAAAAACTTCTATGGCTACACCTTC.

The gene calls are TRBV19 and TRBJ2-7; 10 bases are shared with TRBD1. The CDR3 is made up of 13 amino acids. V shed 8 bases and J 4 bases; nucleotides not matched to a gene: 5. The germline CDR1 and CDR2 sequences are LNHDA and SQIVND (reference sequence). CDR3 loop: CASGGGQGYEQYF. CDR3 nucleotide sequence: TGTGCCAGTGGTGGGGGACAGGGGTACGAGCAGTACTTC.

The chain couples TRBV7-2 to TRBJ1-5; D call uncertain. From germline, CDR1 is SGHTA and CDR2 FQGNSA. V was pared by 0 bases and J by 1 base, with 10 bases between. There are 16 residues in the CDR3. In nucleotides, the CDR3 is TGTGCCAGCAGCTTAGCGCCACATCCGAGCAATCAGCCCCAGCATTTT. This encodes CASSLAPHPSNQPQHF. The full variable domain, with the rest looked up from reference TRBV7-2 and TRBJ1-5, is GAGVSQSPSNKVTEKGKDVELRCDPISGHTALYWYRQSLGQGLEFLIYFQGNSAPDKSGLPSDRFSAERTGGSVSTLTIQRTQQEDSAVYLCASSLAPHPSNQPQHFGDGTRLSIL.

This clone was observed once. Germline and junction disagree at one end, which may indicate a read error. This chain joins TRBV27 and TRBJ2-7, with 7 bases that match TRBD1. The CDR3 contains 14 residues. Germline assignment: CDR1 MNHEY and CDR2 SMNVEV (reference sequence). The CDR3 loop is CASSLTSQGNEQHF. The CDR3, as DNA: TGTGCCAGCAGTTTAACGTCACAGGGGAACGAGCAGCACTTC.

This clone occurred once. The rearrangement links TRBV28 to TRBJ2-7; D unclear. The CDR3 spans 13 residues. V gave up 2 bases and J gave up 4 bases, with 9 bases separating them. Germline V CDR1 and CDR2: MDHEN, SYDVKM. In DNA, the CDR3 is TGTGCCAGCAGTTTAGACGCTATTTACGAGCAGTACTTC. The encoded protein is CASSLDAIYEQYF. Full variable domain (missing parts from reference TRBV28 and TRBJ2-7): DVKVTQSSRYLVKRTGEKVFLECVQDMDHENMFWYRQDPGLGLRLIYFSYDVKMKEKGDIPEGYSVSREKKERFSLILESASTNQTSMYLCASSLDAIYEQYFGPGTRLTVT.

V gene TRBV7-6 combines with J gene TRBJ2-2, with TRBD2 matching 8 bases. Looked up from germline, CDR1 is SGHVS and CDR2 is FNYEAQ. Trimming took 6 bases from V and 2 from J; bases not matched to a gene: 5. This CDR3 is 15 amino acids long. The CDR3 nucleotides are TGTGCCAGCAGTGAAGCGGGGGCCAACACCGGGGAGCTGTTTTTT. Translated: CASSEAGANTGELFF.

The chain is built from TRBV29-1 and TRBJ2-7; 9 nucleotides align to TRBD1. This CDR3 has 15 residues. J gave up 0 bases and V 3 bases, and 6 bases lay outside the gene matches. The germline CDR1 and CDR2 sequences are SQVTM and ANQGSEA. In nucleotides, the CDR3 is TGCAGCGTTGATCGCGGGGACAGGGCCTCCTACGAGCAGTACTTC. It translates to CSVDRGDRASYEQYF.

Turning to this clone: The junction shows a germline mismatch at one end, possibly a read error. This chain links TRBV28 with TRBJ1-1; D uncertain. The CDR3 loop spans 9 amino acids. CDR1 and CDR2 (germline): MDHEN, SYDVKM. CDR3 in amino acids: CVTGSEAFF. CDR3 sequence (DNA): TGCGTGACCGGCTCTGAAGCTTTCTTT.